The clone carrying this T cell receptor beta chain has only one observation. Its antigen remains unknown. The data stem from a study of STAT3 mutations in large granular lymphocyte leukemia. Across the whole study: Immunosuppressive therapy was given to more than half of T-LGLL patients. Findings and caveats of the study: A small but highly pathogenic clone may have been missed. Every T-LGLL patient had at least one immunodominant TCRbeta clonotype.

Assay: immunoSEQ multiplex PCR; the TCRdb copy retains only in-frame clones and omits some. In the table there are some 25,000 clones, 94% of which are singletons. The sequenced material came from peripheral blood mononuclear cells. The sequence was collected from a man aged 40-49 years with T-cell large granular lymphocyte leukemia. Some clones in this sample may be carry-over from other donors' samples.

The chain's CDR3 is CASSLNTEAFF. CDR3 nucleotides: TGTGCCAGCAGCCTGAACACTGAAGCTTTCTTT. This chain uses TRBV5-6 with TRBJ1-1; D unresolved. The CDR3 contains 11 residues. V was trimmed by 4 bases and J by 0 bases, leaving 1 base between them. Germline assignment: CDR1 SGHDT and CDR2 YYEEEE.